This record concerns one TCR beta chain sequence. The antigen is unknown. Distinct nucleotide sequences in the sample also encode this CDR3. The data originate from a study of shared clonotypes between healthy human individuals. Notes on the study in general: Generation of non-shared clonotypes was less probable than generation of clonotypes shared by all four donors.

TCRdb's copy holds only in-frame clones and misses some; the assay was immunoSEQ multiplex PCR. The data hold about 2 million clones, with just under 95% observed a single time. The naive CD8 population came from CD45RO-negative cells selected for CCR7, without terminally differentiated effector memory CD45RA+ cells. The CDR3 length is 14 residues. Germline CDR1 LGHNA, CDR2 YSLEER. V gave up 1 base and J gave up 4 bases; unmatched junction bases: 3. Sequencing used naive CD8+ T cells sorted from blood. The receptor was isolated from a man aged 18 to 29 in good health. The chain is built from TRBV4-3 and TRBJ2-7; 8 bases agree with TRBD2. This CDR3 is CASSQGTSSYEQYF. CDR3 coding DNA: TGCGCCAGCAGCCAAGGGACTAGCAGTTACGAGCAGTACTTC.